The entry below gives a single T cell receptor (beta chain) sequence along with its context. Its antigen remains unidentified. Base-call qualities are not available, and no considerably larger clone is one nucleotide away. Bulk bone marrow was analyzed without sorting T-cell subsets. Bone marrow from roughly 10 myelodysplastic syndrome patients, collected before and after hypomethylating agent therapy, underwent immunosequencing of the TCR beta CDR3 regions. To track the repertoire longitudinally, every patient provided one baseline bone marrow along with two to three bone marrows taken at different post-treatment timepoints. Genomic DNA was extracted from whole bone marrow, and quality was checked by TapeStation, NanoDrop OneC and PicoGreen assays. The entry originates in a study of hypomethylating agent response in myelodysplastic syndrome (dated by TCRdb to the early 2020s). For context, the study as a whole: Patients were treated with the hypomethylating agents azacitidine (most of the 11) or decitabine (3 of 11). Of the myelodysplastic syndrome patients in the cohort, about 10 were male and 2 were female. Response was defined as complete response or hematologic improvement, and patients meeting neither criterion were classed as non-responders. About 6 patients responded with complete response or hematologic improvement, and roughly 5 patients were non-responders. Patients had a mean age of approximately 67 +/- 5.9 years, and a diploid cytogenetic profile was the most common. The mutation found most frequently was TET2, which appeared in about 45% of the 11 patients.

Libraries were constructed by the immunoSEQ multiplex PCR assay. Sequencing was run at survey resolution with two replicates of about 200 ng each, for a total of about 400 ng of DNA per sample. Rearranged TCRB sequences in genomic DNA were detected with the hsTCRB kit using multiplex PCR primers targeting V and J genes. In the first PCR, the CDR3 region was amplified for about 30 cycles with the QIAGEN Multiplex PCR Kit. Sample barcodes and Illumina adapters were added to each replicate in a roughly 8-cycle second PCR. Pooled libraries were quantified with a QuantStudio 6 and the KAPA library quantification kit. Around 15 pM of pooled libraries was sequenced on an Illumina MiSeq using 156-cycle single-end reads and a 15-cycle index read. Per the authors' processing: Of 168,753 unique clonotypes, over 1.5% were flagged by VDJdb annotation as previously reported viral-epitope-specific. The immunoSEQ Data Assistant and immunoSEQ Analyzer turned the raw reads into TCRB repertoires that were normalized and annotated. Clonotypes were analyzed with the immunarch R package version 0.6.5 and BioAnalyzer. Before richness was estimated, every repertoire was downsampled to match the clone count of the smallest repertoire. Clonotypes were categorized as expanded, contracted or novel by Fisher's exact tests, where a novel clonotype had zero frequency before treatment. Significantly changed CDR3 beta sequences were clustered with GLIPH2 at simulation_depth=1000 and kmer_min_depth=3, and CDR3s shorter than five residues were left out. Entries here come from immuneACCESS through TCRdb and include only in-frame sequences with V and J called. Some clones fail to appear in such tables; in the studies checked, an unresolved V gene covers under half of the shortfall, and the cause of the remainder is unknown. V, J and clone size were drawn from that table, and D and trimming were deduced from the DNA. The sample data list 3,000 to 4,000 clones, and roughly 78% of these were observed just once. Together, the top ten hold about 26% of the sample.

The paper as a whole reports these results and caveats: The cohort was small, with only around eleven patients analyzed. Novel clonotypes emerged more often in responders, while non-responders showed more contracted clonotypes after treatment. Richness, rarefaction diversity and clonality did not change significantly after hypomethylating agent treatment, across all patients or within response groups. Healthy control donors were not age-matched to MDS patients, which could have impacted the MDS versus healthy comparison. Possible recognition of novel MDS antigens by the shared GLIPH2 clusters was not confirmed, and experimental validation of that possible recognition is needed.

Taken from the germline V gene, the CDR1 and CDR2 loops are MNHEY and SVGAGI. The CDR3 runs 11 residues from the cysteine to the phenylalanine. Just CDR3 DNA is preserved here, 33 bases in frame from base 1. V and J are truncated by 7 bases and 7 bases respectively, leaving an intervening sequence of 7 bases. The rearranged chain carries TRBV6-5 and TRBJ2-2; a confident D gene designation cannot be given. Here the sequenced sample was bone marrow, taken before or after starting hypomethylating agent treatment for myelodysplastic syndrome (not recorded which). The receptor was isolated from a human donor with myelodysplastic syndrome. The nucleotide sequence reads as follows: TGTGCCAGCAAGGCAGACGGGGAGCTGTTTTTT. It specifies CASKADGELFF.